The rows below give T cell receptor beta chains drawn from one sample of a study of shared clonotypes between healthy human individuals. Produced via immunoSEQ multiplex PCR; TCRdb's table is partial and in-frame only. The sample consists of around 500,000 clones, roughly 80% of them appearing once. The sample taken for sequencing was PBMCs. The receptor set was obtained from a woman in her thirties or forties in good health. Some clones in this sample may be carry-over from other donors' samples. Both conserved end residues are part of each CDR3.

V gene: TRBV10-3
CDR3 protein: CAISEPGGLQGAFF

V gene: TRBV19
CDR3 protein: CASSKGQYQETQYF

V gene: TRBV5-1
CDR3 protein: CASSLGQRGFPSTDTQYF

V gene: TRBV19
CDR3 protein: CASSIGLAGEKFF

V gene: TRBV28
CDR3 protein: CASRDSRNTGELFF

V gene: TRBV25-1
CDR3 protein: CASSEPGTSGFTYEQYF

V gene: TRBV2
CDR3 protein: CASSDGSGHQPQHF

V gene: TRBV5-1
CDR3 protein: CASSLASGQETQYF

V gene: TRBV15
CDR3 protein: CATSRVGGRPQHF

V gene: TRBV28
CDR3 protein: CASSLSGGNNSPLHF

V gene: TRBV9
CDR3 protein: CASSVGTLINTGELFF

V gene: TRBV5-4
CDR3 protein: CASSLGRASSYEQYF

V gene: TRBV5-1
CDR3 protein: CASSLVPAPLSYNEQFF

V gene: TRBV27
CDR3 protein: CASSSRTSGKASEQYF

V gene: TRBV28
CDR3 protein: CASSFGGRGDQETQYF

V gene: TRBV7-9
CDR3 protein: CASTPGVELKSEQFF

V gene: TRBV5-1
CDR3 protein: CASSAGLAFNEQFF

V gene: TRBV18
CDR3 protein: CASSPGQLLTNEKLFF

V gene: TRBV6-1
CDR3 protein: CASSAPGRHGYTF

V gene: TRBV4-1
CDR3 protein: CASSHGRGREWETQYF

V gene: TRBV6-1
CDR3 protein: CASSAGQGRPEAFF

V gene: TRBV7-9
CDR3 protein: CASSLAGQINTEAFF

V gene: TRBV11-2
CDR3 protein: CASSLVGGSGNTIYF

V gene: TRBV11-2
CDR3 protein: CASRRFFEGSYEQYF

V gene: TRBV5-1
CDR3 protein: CASSRSGTSGTDTQYF

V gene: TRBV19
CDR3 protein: CASSSGAAYEQYF

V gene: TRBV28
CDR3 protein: CASSSGDPNTGELFF

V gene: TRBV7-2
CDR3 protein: CASSPGNYGYTF

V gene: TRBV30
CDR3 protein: CAGGGTGKLYEQYF

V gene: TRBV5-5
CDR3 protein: CASSYPSTDTQYF

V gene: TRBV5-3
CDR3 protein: CARRIGQLEETQYF

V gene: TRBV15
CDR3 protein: CATSRDRDSSYEQYF

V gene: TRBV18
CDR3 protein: CASSIGTGPNEQYF

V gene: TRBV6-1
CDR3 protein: CASVRRGQGGNEQFF

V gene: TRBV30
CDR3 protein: CAWSVRLAFNEQFF

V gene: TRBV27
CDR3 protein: CASSPQGADYGYTF

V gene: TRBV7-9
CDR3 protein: CASSPDTGASSTDTQYF

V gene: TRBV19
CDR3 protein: CASGTEEHPIYSNQPQHF

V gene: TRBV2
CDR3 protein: CASNLQGEETQYF

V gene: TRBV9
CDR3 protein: CASSVGTGGIETQYF

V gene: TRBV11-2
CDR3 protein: CASSWLRLNEKPFF

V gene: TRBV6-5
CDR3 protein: CASTGGGNEQYF

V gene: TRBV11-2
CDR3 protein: CASSLDLGGGRLHNEQFF

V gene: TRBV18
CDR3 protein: CASSPSQGMNTEAFF